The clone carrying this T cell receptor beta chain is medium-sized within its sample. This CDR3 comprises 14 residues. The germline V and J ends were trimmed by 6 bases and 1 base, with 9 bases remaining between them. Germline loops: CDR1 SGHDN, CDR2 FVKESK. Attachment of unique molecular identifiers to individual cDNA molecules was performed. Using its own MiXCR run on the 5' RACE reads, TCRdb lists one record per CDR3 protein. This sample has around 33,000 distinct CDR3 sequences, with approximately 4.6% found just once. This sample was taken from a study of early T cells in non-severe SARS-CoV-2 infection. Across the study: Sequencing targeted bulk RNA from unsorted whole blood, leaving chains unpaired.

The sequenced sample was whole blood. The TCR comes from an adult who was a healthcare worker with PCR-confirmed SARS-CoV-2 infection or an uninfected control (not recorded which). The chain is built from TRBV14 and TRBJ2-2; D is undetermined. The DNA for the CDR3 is TGTGCCAGCAGGAAGGGAAGGAACACCGGGGAGCTGTTTTTT. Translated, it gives CASRKGRNTGELFF.